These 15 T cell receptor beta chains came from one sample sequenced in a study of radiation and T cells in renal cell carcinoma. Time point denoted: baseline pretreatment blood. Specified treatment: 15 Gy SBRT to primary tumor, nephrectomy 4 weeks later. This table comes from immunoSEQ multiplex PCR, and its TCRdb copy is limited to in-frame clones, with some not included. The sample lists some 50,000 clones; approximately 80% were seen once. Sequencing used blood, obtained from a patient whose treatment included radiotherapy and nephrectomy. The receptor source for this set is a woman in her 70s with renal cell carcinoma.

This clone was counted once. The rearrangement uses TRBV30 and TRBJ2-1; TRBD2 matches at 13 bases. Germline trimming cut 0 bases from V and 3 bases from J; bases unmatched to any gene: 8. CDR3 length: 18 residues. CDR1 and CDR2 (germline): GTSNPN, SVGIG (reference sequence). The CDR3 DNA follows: TGTGCCTGGAGTGTAAAACAAACTAGCGGGGGGGACTACAATGAGCAGTTCTTC. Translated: CAWSVKQTSGGDYNEQFF.

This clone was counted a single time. The CDR3 sequence is CASAEGGRRHEQYF. The CDR3 DNA reads as TGTGCCAGTGCGGAAGGAGGGAGAAGACACGAGCAGTACTTC. This rearrangement joins TRBV6-5 to TRBJ2-7, with a possible D match to TRBD2 (6 bases). Trimming left V 9 bases short and J 5 bases short, with 20 bases between. The germline CDR1 and CDR2 sequences are MNHEY and SVGAGI. This CDR3 region has 14 residues.

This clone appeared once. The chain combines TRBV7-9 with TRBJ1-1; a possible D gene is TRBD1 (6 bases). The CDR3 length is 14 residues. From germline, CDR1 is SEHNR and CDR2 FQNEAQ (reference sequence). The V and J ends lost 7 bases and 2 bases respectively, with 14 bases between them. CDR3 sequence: CASIIEGDNTEAFF. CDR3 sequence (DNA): TGTGCCAGCATCATCGAGGGGGATAACACTGAAGCTTTCTTT.

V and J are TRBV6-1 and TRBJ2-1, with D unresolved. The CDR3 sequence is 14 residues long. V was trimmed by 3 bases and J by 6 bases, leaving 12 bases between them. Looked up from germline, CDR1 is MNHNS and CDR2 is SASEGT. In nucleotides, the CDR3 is TGTGCCAGCAGTGATGGTTCCCAGCTCAATGAGCAGTTCTTC. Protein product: CASSDGSQLNEQFF.

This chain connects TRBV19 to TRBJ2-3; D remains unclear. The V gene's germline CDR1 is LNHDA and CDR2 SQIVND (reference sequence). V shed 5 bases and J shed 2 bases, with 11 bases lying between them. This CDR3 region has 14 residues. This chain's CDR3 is CASSPAVVTDTQYF. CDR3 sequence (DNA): TGTGCCAGTAGTCCCGCGGTGGTCACAGATACGCAGTATTTT.

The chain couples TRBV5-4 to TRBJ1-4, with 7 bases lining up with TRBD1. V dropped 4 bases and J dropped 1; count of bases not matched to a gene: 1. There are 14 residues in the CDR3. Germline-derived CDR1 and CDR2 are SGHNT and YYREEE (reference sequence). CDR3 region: CASSRDRTNEKLFF. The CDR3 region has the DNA TGTGCCAGCAGCCGGGACAGAACTAATGAAAAACTGTTTTTT.

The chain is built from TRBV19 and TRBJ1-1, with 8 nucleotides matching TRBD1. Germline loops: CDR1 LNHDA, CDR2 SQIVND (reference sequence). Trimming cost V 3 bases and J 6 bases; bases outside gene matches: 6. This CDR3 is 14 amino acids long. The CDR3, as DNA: TGTGCCAGTAGTATCCAGGGGGCGCAGGCTGAAGCTTTCTTT. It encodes CASSIQGAQAEAFF.

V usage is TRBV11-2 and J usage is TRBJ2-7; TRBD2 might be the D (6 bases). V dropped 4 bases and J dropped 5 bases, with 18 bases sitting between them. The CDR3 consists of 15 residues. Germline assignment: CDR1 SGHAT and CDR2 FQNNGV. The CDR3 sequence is CASSSGGEPKDEQYF. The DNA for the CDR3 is TGTGCCAGCAGCTCGGGCGGGGAGCCAAAGGACGAGCAGTACTTC. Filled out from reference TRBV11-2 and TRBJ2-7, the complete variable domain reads EAGVAQSPRYKIIEKRQSVAFWCNPISGHATLYWYQQILGQGPKLLIQFQNNGVVDDSQLPKDRFSAERLKGVDSTLKIQPAKLEDSAVYLCASSSGGEPKDEQYFGPGTRLTVT.

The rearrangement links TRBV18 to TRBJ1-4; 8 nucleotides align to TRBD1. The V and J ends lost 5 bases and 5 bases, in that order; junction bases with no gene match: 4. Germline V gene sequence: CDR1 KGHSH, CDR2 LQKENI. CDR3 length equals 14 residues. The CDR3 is CASSEGQENEKLFF. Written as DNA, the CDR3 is TGTGCCAGCTCAGAGGGACAGGAGAATGAAAAACTGTTTTTT.

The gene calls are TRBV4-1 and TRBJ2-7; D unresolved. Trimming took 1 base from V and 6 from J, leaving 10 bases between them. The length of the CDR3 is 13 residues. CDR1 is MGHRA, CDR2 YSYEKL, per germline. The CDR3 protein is CASSQVIEREQYF. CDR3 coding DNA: TGCGCCAGCAGCCAAGTAATCGAACGCGAGCAGTACTTC.

The CDR3 sequence is CAWTTGLGGTDTQYF. The CDR3 DNA reads TGTGCCTGGACGACAGGGCTAGGAGGCACAGATACGCAGTATTTT. The chain combines TRBV30 with TRBJ2-3; TRBD1 matches 7 bases. Trimming removed 4 bases from V and 1 base from J; junction bases left unmatched: 8. Germline assignment: CDR1 GTSNPN and CDR2 SVGIG (reference sequence). The CDR3 has 15 residues. The variable domain in full, with the rest retrieved from reference TRBV30 and TRBJ2-3, is SQTIHQWPATLVQPVGSPLSLECTVEGTSNPNLYWYRQAAGRGLQLLFYSVGIGQISSEVPQNLSASRPQDRQFILSSKKLLLSDSGFYLCAWTTGLGGTDTQYFGPGTRLTVL.

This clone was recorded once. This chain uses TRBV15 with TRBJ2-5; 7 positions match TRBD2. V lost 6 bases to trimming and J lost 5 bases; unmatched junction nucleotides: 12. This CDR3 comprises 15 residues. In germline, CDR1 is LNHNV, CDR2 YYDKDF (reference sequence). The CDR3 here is CATSKGEGREETQYF. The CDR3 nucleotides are TGTGCCACCAGTAAAGGGGAGGGGAGGGAGGAGACCCAGTACTTC. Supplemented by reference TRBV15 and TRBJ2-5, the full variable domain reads DAMVIQNPRYQVTQFGKPVTLSCSQTLNHNVMYWYQQKSSQAPKLLFHYYDKDFNNEADTPDNFQSRRPNTSFCFLDIRSPGLGDTAMYLCATSKGEGREETQYFGPGTRLLVL.

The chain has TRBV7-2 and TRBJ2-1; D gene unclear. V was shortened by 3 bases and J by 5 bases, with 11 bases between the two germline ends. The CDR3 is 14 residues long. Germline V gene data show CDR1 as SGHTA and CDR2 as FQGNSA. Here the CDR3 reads CASSFPRFDNEQFF. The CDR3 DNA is TGTGCCAGCAGCTTCCCCCGGTTCGACAATGAGCAGTTCTTC.

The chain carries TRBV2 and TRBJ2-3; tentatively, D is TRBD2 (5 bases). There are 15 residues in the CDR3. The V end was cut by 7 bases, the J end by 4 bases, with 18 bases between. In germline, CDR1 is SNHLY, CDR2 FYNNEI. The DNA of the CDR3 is TGTGCCAGCAAGCTAGTACGGGGATTCTCAGATACGCAGTATTTT. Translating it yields CASKLVRGFSDTQYF.

CDR3 sequence (DNA): TGCGCCAGCAGCGGGAATAGCGGGAGGGCCTTAGATACGCAGTATTTT. Its translation is CASSGNSGRALDTQYF. The chain joins TRBV5-1 to TRBJ2-3; 11 bases fit TRBD2. CDR1 and CDR2 from the germline V gene are SGHRS and YFSETQ. This CDR3 has 16 amino acids. With 4 bases clipped from V and 5 bases from J, the junction kept 9 bases outside the gene matches.